This paragraph reports one T cell receptor beta chain. As yet, its antigen is unknown. This entry is derived from a study of cytomegalovirus exposure and HLA in healthy donors. Both 60 Vbeta primers and 13 Jbeta primers went into the PCR. Sequencing used immunoSEQ multiplex PCR; TCRdb keeps in-frame clones, though not all of them. The data contain 210,000 or so clones, approximately 82% of them singletons. The CDR3 extends over 15 amino acids. Trimming took 5 bases from V and 2 from J, leaving 16 bases between them. Germline loops: CDR1 SGHVS, CDR2 FQNEAQ. Findings and caveats of the study: Links to common viral pathogens appeared, in a later analysis, for several of the most significant clusters. Later analysis revealed greater clonal expansion in HLA-associated TCR beta chains than in equally common others. When presence/absence was analysed, sequencing depth was taken to be roughly uniform across donors.

Healthy bone marrow donors formed the donor group. V gene TRBV7-8 combines with J gene TRBJ2-7; the D gene is possibly TRBD2 (5 bases). The source is a man between 18 and 35 years old in good health and CMV-seronegative. The sample comprised PBMCs. DNA of the CDR3: TGTGCCAGCAGCCCCCAGGTAGCGTCTACCTACGAGCAGTACTTC. Translation: CASSPQVASTYEQYF.